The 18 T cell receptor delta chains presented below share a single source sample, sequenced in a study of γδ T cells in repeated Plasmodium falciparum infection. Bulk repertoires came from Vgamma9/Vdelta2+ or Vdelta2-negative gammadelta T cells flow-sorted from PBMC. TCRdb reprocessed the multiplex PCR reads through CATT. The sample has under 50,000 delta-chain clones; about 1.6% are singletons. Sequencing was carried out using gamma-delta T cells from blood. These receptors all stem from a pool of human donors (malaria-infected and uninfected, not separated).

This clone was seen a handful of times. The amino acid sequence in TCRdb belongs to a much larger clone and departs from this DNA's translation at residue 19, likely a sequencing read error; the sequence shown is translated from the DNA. CDR3 nucleotide sequence: TGTGCTCTTGGGCGCGAGCCTCAGTACTGGGGGATAGAAGAGAGGACCGATAAACCCATCTTT. This sequence encodes CALGREPQYWGIEERTDKPIF. This sequence joins TRDV1 and TRDJ1; 11 bases fit TRDD3. Germline assignment: CDR1 TSWWSYY and CDR2 QGS. The CDR3 consists of 21 residues.

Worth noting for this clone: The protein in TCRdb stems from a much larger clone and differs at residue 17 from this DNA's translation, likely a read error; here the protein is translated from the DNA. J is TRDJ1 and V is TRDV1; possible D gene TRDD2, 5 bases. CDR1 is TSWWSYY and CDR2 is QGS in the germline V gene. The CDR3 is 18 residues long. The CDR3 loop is CALGKPIPPRVPLDKLTF. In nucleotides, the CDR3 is TGTGCTCTTGGGAAGCCCATTCCTCCGCGGGTGCCTCTCGATAAACTCACCTTT.

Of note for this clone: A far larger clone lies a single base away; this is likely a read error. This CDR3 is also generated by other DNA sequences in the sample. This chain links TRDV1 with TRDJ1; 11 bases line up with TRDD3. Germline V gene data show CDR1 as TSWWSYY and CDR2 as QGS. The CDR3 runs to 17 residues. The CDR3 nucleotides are TGTGCTCTTGGGGAAGGAGTGGGGGATACGAATTCGTATAAGCTCATCTTT. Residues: CALGEGVGDTNSYKLIF.

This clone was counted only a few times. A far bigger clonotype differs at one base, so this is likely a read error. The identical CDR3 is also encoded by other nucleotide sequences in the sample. CDR3 DNA: TGTGCTCTTGGGGAACTAGTGAAGCGCCTCACGAGTACTGGGGGTCTTATCGCTTACACCGATAAACTCATCTTT. Its translation: CALGELVKRLTSTGGLIAYTDKLIF. The chain has TRDV1 and TRDJ1, with 8 bases identical to TRDD3. TCRdb records no J gene; here it was assigned by comparing the DNA to germline. The CDR3 loop spans 25 amino acids. Germline V lookup: CDR1 TSWWSYY, CDR2 QGS. Germline trimming cut 0 bases from V and 0 bases from J; bases unmatched to any gene: 30.

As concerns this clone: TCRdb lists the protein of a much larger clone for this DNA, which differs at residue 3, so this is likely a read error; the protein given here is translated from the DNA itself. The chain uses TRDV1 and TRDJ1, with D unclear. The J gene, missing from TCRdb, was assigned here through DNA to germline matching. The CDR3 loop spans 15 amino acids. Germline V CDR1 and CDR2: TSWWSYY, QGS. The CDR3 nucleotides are TGTGCTTTTGGGCTTAGCCCCACCGCCACCGTCAAACTCATCTTT. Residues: CAFGLSPTATVKLIF.

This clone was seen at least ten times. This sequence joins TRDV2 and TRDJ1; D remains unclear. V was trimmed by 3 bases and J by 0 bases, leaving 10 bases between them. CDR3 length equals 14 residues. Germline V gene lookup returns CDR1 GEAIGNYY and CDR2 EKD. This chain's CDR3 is CACDPLEYTDKLIF. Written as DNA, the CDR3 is TGTGCCTGTGACCCCTTGGAGTACACCGATAAACTCATCTTT.

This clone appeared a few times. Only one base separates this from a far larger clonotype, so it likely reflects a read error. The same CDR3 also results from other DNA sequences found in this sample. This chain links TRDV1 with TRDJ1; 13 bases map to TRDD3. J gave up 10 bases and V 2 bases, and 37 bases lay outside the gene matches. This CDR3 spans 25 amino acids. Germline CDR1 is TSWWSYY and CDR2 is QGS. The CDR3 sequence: CALGEISAPSRAPYWGIRVTIGLIF. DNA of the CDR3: TGTGCTCTTGGGGAAATCTCGGCTCCCTCTCGGGCCCCGTACTGGGGGATACGGGTTACAATAGGACTCATCTTT.

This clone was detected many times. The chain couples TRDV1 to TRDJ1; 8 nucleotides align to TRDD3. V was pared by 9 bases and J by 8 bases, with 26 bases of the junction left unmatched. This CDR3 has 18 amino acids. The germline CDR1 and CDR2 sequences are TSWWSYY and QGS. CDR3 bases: TGTGCTCTGGTGCCTCCCTTGCACCTAGGGGGATATCATGGGAAACTCATCTTT. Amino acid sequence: CALVPPLHLGGYHGKLIF.

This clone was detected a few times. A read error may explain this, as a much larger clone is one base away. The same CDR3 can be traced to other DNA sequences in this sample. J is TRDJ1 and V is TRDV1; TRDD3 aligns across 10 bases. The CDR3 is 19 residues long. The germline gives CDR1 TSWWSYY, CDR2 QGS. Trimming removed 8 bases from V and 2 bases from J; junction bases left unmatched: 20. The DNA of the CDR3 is TGTGCTCTTACCATTACCCATGGCTATTTACTGGGGGATACCGATAAACTCATCTTT. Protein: CALTITHGYLLGDTDKLIF.

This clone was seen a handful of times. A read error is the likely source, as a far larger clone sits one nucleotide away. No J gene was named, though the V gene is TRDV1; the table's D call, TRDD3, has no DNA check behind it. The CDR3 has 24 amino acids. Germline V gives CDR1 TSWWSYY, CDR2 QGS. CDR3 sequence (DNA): TGTGCTCTTGGGGAATGCCCCCTACTTTTCTCTAGGTCCACGTTGCTGGGGGATAAATATAAACTCATTTTT. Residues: CALGECPLLFSRSTLLGDKYKLIF.

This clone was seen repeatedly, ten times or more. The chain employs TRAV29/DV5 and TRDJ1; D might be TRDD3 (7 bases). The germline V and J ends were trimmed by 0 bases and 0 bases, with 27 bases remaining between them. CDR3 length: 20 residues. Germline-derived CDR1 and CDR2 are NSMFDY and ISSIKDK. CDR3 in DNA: TGTGCAGCAAGCGCGTGTCCTACCCTGGCTGGGGGGCCGTACACCGATAAACTCATCTTT. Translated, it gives CAASACPTLAGGPYTDKLIF.

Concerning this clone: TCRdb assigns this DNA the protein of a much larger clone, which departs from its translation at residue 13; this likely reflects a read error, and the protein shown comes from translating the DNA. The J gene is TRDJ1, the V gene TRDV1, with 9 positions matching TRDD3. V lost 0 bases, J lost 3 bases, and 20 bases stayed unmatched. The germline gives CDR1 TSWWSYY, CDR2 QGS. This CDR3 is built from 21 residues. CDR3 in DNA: TGTGCTCTTGGGGAACTTTCCCCCTGCTACTGGGGGACACCTCGGTCCGATAAACTCATCTTT. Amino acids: CALGELSPCYWGTPRSDKLIF.

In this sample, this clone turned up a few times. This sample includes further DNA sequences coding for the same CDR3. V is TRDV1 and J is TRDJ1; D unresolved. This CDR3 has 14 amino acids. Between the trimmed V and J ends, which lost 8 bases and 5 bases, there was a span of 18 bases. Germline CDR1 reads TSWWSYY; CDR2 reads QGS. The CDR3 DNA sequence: TGTGCTCTTTCTTTCCCGGGTGTAACAGATAAACTCATCTTT. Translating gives CALSFPGVTDKLIF.

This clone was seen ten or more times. The CDR3, as DNA: TGTGCCTGTGAACGACTGGGGGGCGGTGACGCCGATAAACTCATCTTT. Protein sequence: CACERLGGGDADKLIF. The J gene is TRDJ1, the V gene TRDV2, with 8 nucleotides matching TRDD3. Here the J gene came from matching the DNA to germline, since TCRdb omits it. This CDR3 is built from 16 residues. The germline V gene encodes CDR1 GEAIGNYY and CDR2 EKD. V lost 4 bases and J lost 3; bases outside the gene matches: 12.

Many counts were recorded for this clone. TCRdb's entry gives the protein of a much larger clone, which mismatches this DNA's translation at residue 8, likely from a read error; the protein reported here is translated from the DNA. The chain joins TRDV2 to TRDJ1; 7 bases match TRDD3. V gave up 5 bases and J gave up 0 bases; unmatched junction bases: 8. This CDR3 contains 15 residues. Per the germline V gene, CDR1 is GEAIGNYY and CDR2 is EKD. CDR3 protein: CACVGLGGNTDKLIF. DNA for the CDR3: TGTGCCTGTGTAGGTCTGGGGGGCAACACCGATAAACTCATCTTT.

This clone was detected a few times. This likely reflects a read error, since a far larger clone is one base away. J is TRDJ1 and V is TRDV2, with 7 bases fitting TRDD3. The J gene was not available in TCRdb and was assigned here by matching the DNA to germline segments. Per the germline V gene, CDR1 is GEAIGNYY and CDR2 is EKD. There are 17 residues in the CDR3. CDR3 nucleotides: TGTGCCTGCGACAATTTGGGGGACCCGACGTACACCGATAAACTCATCTTT. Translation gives CACDNLGDPTYTDKLIF.

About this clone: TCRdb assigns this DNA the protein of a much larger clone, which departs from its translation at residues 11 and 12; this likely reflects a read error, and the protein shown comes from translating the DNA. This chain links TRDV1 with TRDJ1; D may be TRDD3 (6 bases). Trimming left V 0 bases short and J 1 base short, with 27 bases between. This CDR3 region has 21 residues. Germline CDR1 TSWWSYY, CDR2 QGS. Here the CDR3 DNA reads TGTGCTCTTGGGGAACTAGTACCTCTGGGGTTCTTCAGTCAATGCACCGATAAACTCATCTTT. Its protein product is CALGELVPLGFFSQCTDKLIF.

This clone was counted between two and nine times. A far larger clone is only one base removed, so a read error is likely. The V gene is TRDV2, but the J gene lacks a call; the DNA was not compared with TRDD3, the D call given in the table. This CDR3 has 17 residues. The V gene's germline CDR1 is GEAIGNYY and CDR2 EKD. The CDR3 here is CACDTVGVHTPTDKLIF. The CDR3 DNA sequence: TGTGCCTGTGACACCGTGGGGGTCCACACCCCCACCGATAAACTTATCTTT.